This T cell receptor beta chain was identified in a study of T cell repertoires in cytomegalovirus infection. Study context: Both recently identified HLA-C-restricted and well-studied HLA-B-restricted CMV epitopes were used in the study. Indications of both CMV infection and matching HLA type were provided by public TCR beta signatures. Points from the study as a whole: CMV-specific HLA-C-restricted TCR beta clonotypes dominated the ex vivo response. Summed frequency of shared TCR beta families picked out CMV carriers who also had the relevant HLA.

This CDR3 is built from 15 residues. CDR1 and CDR2 from the germline V gene are SGHTA and FQGNSA. V lost 5 bases, J lost 3 bases, and 8 bases stayed unmatched. About this clonotype: As yet, its antigen is unknown.

In TCRdb, the reads were re-called with MiXCR into one record per CDR3 protein. This sample yields more than 35,000 distinct CDR3 sequences, of which just over 50% are seen a single time; 80% to 95% belongs to the top ten. The receptor comes from a human donor in good health (CMV status not recorded). Some clones in this sample may be carry-over from other donors' samples. V gene TRBV7-2 combines with J gene TRBJ2-7, with TRBD2 identical over 9 bases. This material consisted of CD8+ T cells from cultured PBMCs, taken from culture after CMV antigen stimulation. The CDR3 nucleotides are TGTGCCAGCAGCCCCAGGACTAGCGCCCTCTACGAGCAGTACTTC. Protein product: CASSPRTSALYEQYF.